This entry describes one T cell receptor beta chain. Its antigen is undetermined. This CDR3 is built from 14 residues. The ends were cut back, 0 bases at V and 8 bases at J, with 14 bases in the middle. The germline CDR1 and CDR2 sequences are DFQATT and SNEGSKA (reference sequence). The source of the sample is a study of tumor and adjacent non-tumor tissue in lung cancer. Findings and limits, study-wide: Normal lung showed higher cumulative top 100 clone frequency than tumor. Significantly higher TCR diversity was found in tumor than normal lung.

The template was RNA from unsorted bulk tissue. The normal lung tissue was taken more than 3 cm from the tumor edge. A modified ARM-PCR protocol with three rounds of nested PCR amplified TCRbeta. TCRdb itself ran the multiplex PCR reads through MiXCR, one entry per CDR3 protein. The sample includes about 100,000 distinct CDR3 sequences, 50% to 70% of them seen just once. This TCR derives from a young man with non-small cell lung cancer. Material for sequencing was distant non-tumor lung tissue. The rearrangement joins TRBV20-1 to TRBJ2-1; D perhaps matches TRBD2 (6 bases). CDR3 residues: CSARDRASVDEQFF. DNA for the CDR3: TGCAGTGCTAGAGATAGGGCTAGCGTTGATGAGCAGTTCTTC.